This T cell receptor (beta chain) was sequenced during a study of blood T cells in healthy people across ages. The overall study: About one barcoded TCR beta cDNA was captured per two T cells.

Primed by a sample-barcoded 5' primer and a J-beta primer mix, a second PCR proceeded for about 7 to 11 cycles. A single record per CDR3 protein comes from TCRdb applying MiXCR to the 5' RACE reads. The sample lists about 1.8 million distinct CDR3 sequences, roughly 50% occurring once. Every donor gave about 9 milliliters of peripheral blood. Notes on the study in general: Among long-lived donors, naive CD4+ cells were more numerous and diversity higher than in aged donors.

CDR1 SEHNR and CDR2 FQNEAQ come from the germline V gene (reference sequence). The CDR3 covers 15 residues. J gave up 10 bases and V 3 bases, and 12 bases lay outside the gene matches. Note on this clonotype: What it binds is unknown.

The material sequenced was blood. This clonotype was obtained from a woman aged 35 to 49 in good health. The rearrangement uses TRBV7-9 and TRBJ1-2, with 9 bases identical to TRBD1. This chain's CDR3 is CASSFTGQGRFVYTF. DNA for the CDR3: TGTGCCAGCAGCTTTACAGGACAGGGGAGGTTCGTCTACACCTTC.